The clone carrying this T cell receptor beta chain was observed a handful of times. The data are from a study of patients and donors after allogeneic stem cell transplantation. TCRdb reanalysed the RT-PCR reads using MiXCR and keeps one entry per CDR3 protein. Altogether more than 850,000 distinct CDR3 sequences are present, roughly 18% being singletons, with the ten largest covering 5.5% to 6.5%. The CDR3 consists of 15 residues. V shed 0 bases and J 9 bases; nucleotides not matched to a gene: 6. CDR1 is KGHDR, CDR2 SFDVKD, per germline. Material: blood, either unsorted or a sorted T cell fraction (not recorded which). The source of this sequence is a human donor who was either an allogeneic HSCT recipient or a stem cell or donor lymphocyte infusion donor (not recorded which). It is not recorded whose cells these are; they may come from a transplant donor. V is TRBV24-1 and J is TRBJ2-1; TRBD1 agrees at 8 bases. This chain's CDR3 is CATSDLGQGRSEQFF. The DNA for the CDR3 is TGTGCCACCAGTGATTTGGGACAGGGACGGAGTGAGCAGTTCTTC.